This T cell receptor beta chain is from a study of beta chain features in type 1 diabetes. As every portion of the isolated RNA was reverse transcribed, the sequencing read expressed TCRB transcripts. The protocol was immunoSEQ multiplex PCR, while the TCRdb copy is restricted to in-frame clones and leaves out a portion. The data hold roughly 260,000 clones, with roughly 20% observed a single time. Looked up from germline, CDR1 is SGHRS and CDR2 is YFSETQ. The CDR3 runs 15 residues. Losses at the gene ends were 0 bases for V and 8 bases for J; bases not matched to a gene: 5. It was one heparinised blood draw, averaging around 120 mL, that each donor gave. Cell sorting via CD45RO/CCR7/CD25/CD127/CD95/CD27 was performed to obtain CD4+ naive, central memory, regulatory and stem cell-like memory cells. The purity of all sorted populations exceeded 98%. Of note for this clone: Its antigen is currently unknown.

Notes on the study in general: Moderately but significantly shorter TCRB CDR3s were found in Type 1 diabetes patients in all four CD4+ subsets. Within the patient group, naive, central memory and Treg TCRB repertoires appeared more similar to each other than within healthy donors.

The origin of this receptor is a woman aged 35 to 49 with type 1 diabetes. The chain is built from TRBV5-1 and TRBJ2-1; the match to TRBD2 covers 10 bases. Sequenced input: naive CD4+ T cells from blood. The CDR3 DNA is TGCGCCAGCAGCTTGGCCCTAGCGGGAGATGATGAGCAGTTCTTC. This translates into CASSLALAGDDEQFF.